The 28 T cell receptor beta chains reported below all come from one sample, sequenced in a study of T cell responses to AZD1222 COVID-19 vaccine (dated by TCRdb to the early 2020s). Receptors were amplified or captured by the immunoSEQ multiplex PCR assay. The table was pulled from immuneACCESS by TCRdb, which kept in-frame rearrangements only. Such tables lose some clones; where checked, under half of the loss comes from unresolved V genes, and the rest has no known cause. The sample table holds under 95,000 clones, of which roughly 90% were seen once. The ten largest clones take up 2.2% of the sample. The sample's time point label is to be understood as: baseline before first vaccination. The sequenced sample was peripheral blood, obtained on day 0 of AZD1222 vaccination. The origin of the receptors is an adult in good health.

The chain combines TRBV7-2 with TRBJ2-2; D unresolved. This CDR3 is built from 15 residues. Germline CDR1 and CDR2: SGHTA and FQGNSA. Trimming left V 7 bases short and J 6 bases short, with 18 bases between. The CDR3 reads CASNRVAEPSGELFF. In nucleotides, the CDR3 is TGTGCCAGCAACAGAGTGGCAGAGCCTTCCGGGGAGCTGTTTTTT. Full variable domain (missing parts from reference TRBV7-2 and TRBJ2-2): GAGVSQSPSNKVTEKGKDVELRCDPISGHTALYWYRQSLGQGLEFLIYFQGNSAPDKSGLPSDRFSAERTGGSVSTLTIQRTQQEDSAVYLCASNRVAEPSGELFFGEGSRLTVL.

The chain carries TRBV4-3 and TRBJ1-5; D call uncertain. This CDR3 is 14 amino acids long. Trimming took 0 bases from V and 4 from J, leaving 7 bases between them. CDR1 and CDR2 (germline): LGHNA, YSLEER. CDR3 amino acids: CASSQDEKNQPQHF. CDR3 sequence (DNA): TGCGCCAGCAGCCAAGATGAAAAAAATCAGCCCCAGCATTTT.

The chain recombines TRBV7-2 with TRBJ1-2; TRBD1 matches at 9 bases. Looked up from germline, CDR1 is SGHTA and CDR2 is FQGNSA. With V trimmed by 5 bases and J by 4 bases, 2 bases remained unmatched. The CDR3 is made up of 13 amino acids. This chain's CDR3 is CASSQGQGYGYTF. CDR3 bases: TGTGCCAGCAGCCAGGGACAGGGCTATGGCTACACCTTC.

The genes are TRBV10-1 and TRBJ2-1; 10 nucleotides line up with TRBD2. Germline V gene data show CDR1 as WNHNN and CDR2 as SYGVQD (reference sequence). The CDR3 length is 13 residues. The V segment lost 8 bases and the J segment 7 bases; nucleotides outside the gene matches: 5. This chain's CDR3 is CASQRGGQNEQFF. In DNA form, the CDR3 reads TGCGCCAGCCAGCGGGGGGGCCAAAATGAGCAGTTCTTC.

The chain joins TRBV18 to TRBJ1-1, with no clear D. The V and J ends lost 6 bases and 1 base respectively, with 18 bases between them. This CDR3 contains 16 residues. Germline values: CDR1 KGHSH, CDR2 LQKENI. The CDR3 coding sequence is TGTGCCAGCTCCCCGCTGCCCATCGGGGAGAACACTGAAGCTTTCTTT. Amino acids: CASSPLPIGENTEAFF.

The chain recombines TRBV5-1 with TRBJ2-2; maybe TRBD1 (5 bases). This CDR3 has 14 residues. Trimming left V 1 base short and J 7 bases short, with 11 bases between. Germline V CDR1 and CDR2: SGHRS, YFSETQ. The CDR3 here is CASSLIRAVGELFF. CDR3 in DNA: TGCGCCAGCAGCTTGATCAGGGCGGTCGGGGAGCTGTTTTTT.

The gene calls are TRBV6-2 or TRBV6-3 and TRBJ1-1, with D perhaps matching TRBD1 (6 bases). Trimming pared 2 bases from V and 0 bases from J, leaving 7 bases between. The CDR3 contains 14 residues. Germline V lookup: CDR1 MNHEY, CDR2 SVGEGT. CDR3 sequence reads: CASSYPGVNTEAFF. The CDR3 coding sequence is TGTGCCAGCAGTTACCCAGGGGTGAACACTGAAGCTTTCTTT.

V is TRBV2 and J is TRBJ1-5; D is unresolved. Trimming pared 7 bases from V and 4 bases from J, leaving 14 bases between. The CDR3 is 14 residues long. Looked up from germline, CDR1 is SNHLY and CDR2 is FYNNEI. As DNA, the CDR3 is TGTGCCAGCAAAGAGTGGACGGTGAATCAGCCCCAGCATTTT. Its protein is CASKEWTVNQPQHF.

The V gene is TRBV7-6, the J gene TRBJ2-5; weak D call: TRBD2 (7 bases). Trimming removed 0 bases from V and 5 bases from J, with 13 bases in between. The germline CDR1 and CDR2 sequences are SGHVS and FNYEAQ. This CDR3 contains 15 residues. Here the CDR3 reads CASSLAVGGAETQYF. The CDR3 DNA reads as TGTGCCAGCAGCTTAGCGGTTGGGGGGGCGGAGACCCAGTACTTC.

This sequence joins TRBV13 and TRBJ1-2; no firm D call. Trimming cost V 4 bases and J 8 bases, with 14 bases left between them. Germline assignment: CDR1 PRHDT and CDR2 FYEKMQ (reference sequence). The CDR3 runs 13 residues. The CDR3 spells CASSSLPTGGYTF. The CDR3 nucleotides are TGTGCCAGCAGCTCCCTCCCTACGGGAGGCTACACCTTC.

The genes are TRBV30 and TRBJ2-7; 9 bases are a match to TRBD1. Germline assignment: CDR1 GTSNPN and CDR2 SVGIG (reference sequence). J lost 4 bases, V lost 2 bases, and 3 bases had no gene match. CDR3 length equals 13 residues. The CDR3: CAWSRDREYEQYF. CDR3 in DNA: TGTGCCTGGAGTAGGGACAGGGAATACGAGCAGTACTTC. Supplemented by reference TRBV30 and TRBJ2-7, the full variable domain reads SQTIHQWPATLVQPVGSPLSLECTVEGTSNPNLYWYRQAAGRGLQLLFYSVGIGQISSEVPQNLSASRPQDRQFILSSKKLLLSDSGFYLCAWSRDREYEQYFGPGTRLTVT.

As DNA, the CDR3 is TGTGCCACCAGTGGCCCGGGACGACTTGACAATGAGCAGTTCTTC. This encodes CATSGPGRLDNEQFF. V usage is TRBV24-1 and J usage is TRBJ2-1; D assignment may be TRBD1 or TRBD2 (5 bases each). CDR1 and CDR2 from the germline V gene are KGHDR and SFDVKD. Between the trimmed V and J ends, which lost 5 bases and 5 bases, there was a span of 15 bases. This CDR3 is 15 amino acids long.

This clone appeared once. The chain couples TRBV12-3 or TRBV12-4 to TRBJ1-2, with TRBD1 identical over 7 bases. V lost 4 bases, J lost 8 bases, and 7 bases stayed unmatched. This CDR3 contains 13 residues. The DNA for the CDR3 is TGTGCCAGCAGTTCGGGACAGCTAAAGGGCTACACCTTC. Translated, it gives CASSSGQLKGYTF.

CDR3 in amino acids: CASSLGPRRTNEKLFF. CDR3 bases: TGTGCCAGCAGCTTGGGGCCCAGACGGACTAATGAAAAACTGTTTTTT. The chain has TRBV5-8 and TRBJ1-4; no firm D call. V shed 0 bases and J shed 2 bases, with 11 bases lying between them. The CDR3 loop spans 16 amino acids. Germline values: CDR1 SGHTS, CDR2 YDEGEE.

The chain couples TRBV4-1 to TRBJ1-2; D unresolved. The CDR3 runs to 12 residues. In germline, CDR1 is MGHRA, CDR2 YSYEKL. With 0 bases removed from V and 4 bases from J, the gap between germline ends came to 3 bases. CDR3 sequence (DNA): TGCGCCAGCAGCCAAGAGGTCTATGGCTACACCTTC. Translated, it gives CASSQEVYGYTF.

CDR3 amino acids: CASSTGTVVGNTIYF. The CDR3 nucleotides are TGCGCCAGCAGCACCGGGACAGTGGTTGGAAACACCATATATTTT. The gene calls are TRBV5-1 and TRBJ1-3; 7 nucleotides align to TRBD1. The CDR3 is 15 amino acids. The V segment lost 4 bases and the J segment 3 bases; nucleotides outside the gene matches: 7. The V gene's germline CDR1 is SGHRS and CDR2 YFSETQ.

V and J are TRBV2 and TRBJ2-7, with 8 bases fitting TRBD2. V lost 2 bases to trimming and J lost 6 bases; unmatched junction nucleotides: 12. The CDR3 has 16 residues. Per germline, CDR1 SNHLY and CDR2 FYNNEI. CDR3 loop: CASSELRGLGFGEQYF. DNA of the CDR3: TGTGCCAGCAGTGAATTAAGGGGACTAGGGTTCGGCGAGCAGTACTTC.

The chain combines TRBV3-1 (or the pseudogene TRBV3-2) with TRBJ1-5; D perhaps matches TRBD1 (6 bases). CDR1 and CDR2 from the germline V gene are LGHDT and YNNKEL (reference sequence). V was clipped by 1 base and J by 3 bases, with 10 bases between them. The CDR3 length is 15 residues. Here the CDR3 reads CASSQADSYNQPQHF. The CDR3 region has the DNA TGTGCCAGCAGCCAAGCGGACAGTTACAATCAGCCCCAGCATTTT.

V and J are TRBV9 and TRBJ1-3; D may be TRBD1 (6 bases). This CDR3 contains 14 residues. Trimming stripped 1 base from V and 3 bases from J, with 8 bases between. Per the germline V gene, CDR1 is SGDLS and CDR2 is YYNGEE. CDR3 protein: CASSVNRDGNTIYF. CDR3 nucleotide sequence: TGTGCCAGCAGCGTAAACAGGGATGGAAACACCATATATTTT.

The CDR3 coding sequence is TGTGCCGCGTCGCCTAGCGGGAACTCCTACGAGCAGTACTTC. Protein sequence: CAASPSGNSYEQYF. V and J are TRBV10-3 and TRBJ2-7; 9 nucleotides agree with TRBD2. J lost 0 bases, V lost 11 bases, and 8 bases had no gene match. The CDR3 sequence is 14 residues long. The germline CDR1 and CDR2 sequences are ENHRY and SYGVKD.

The chain couples TRBV19 to TRBJ1-5; D unclear. The CDR3 runs to 16 residues. In germline, CDR1 is LNHDA, CDR2 SQIVND (reference sequence). V was cut by 2 bases and J by 2 bases, with 13 bases left in between. CDR3: CASSIQENLGNQPQHF. The CDR3 DNA reads TGTGCCAGTAGTATACAGGAAAACCTAGGCAATCAGCCCCAGCATTTT.

In its sample, this clone was seen once. The chain joins TRBV4-2 to TRBJ2-3; no clear D gene. The V end was cut by 1 base, the J end by 6 bases, with 2 bases between. Germline CDR1 and CDR2: LGHNA and YNFKEQ. The CDR3 is made up of 11 amino acids. CDR3 in amino acids: CASSQGDTQYF. CDR3 nucleotides: TGTGCCAGCAGCCAAGGGGATACGCAGTATTTT.

The rearrangement joins TRBV6-5 to TRBJ1-6, with D uncertain. V lost 8 bases and J lost 7, with 12 bases in between. Germline V gene data show CDR1 as MNHEY and CDR2 as SVGAGI. The CDR3 length is 13 residues. DNA for the CDR3: TGTGCCAGCCGCAGGAGGGCAAATTCACCCCTCCACTTT. It specifies CASRRRANSPLHF.

The chain has TRBV7-8 and TRBJ1-2; D ambiguous. CDR1 and CDR2 (germline): SGHVS, FQNEAQ. The CDR3 runs 13 residues. V was cut by 1 base and J by 7 bases, with 10 bases left in between. In DNA form, the CDR3 reads TGTGCCAGCAGCTTAGTGGGGATATCTGGCTACACCTTC. Its protein is CASSLVGISGYTF.

The chain combines TRBV30 with TRBJ1-5, with a possible D match to TRBD1 (5 bases). Germline V CDR1 and CDR2: GTSNPN, SVGIG (reference sequence). This CDR3 region has 13 residues. V was cut by 3 bases and J by 4 bases, with 10 bases left in between. The CDR3 is CAWSLQGNQPQHF. In nucleotides, the CDR3 is TGTGCCTGGAGCCTGCAGGGAAATCAGCCCCAGCATTTT.

The chain links TRBV6-5 to TRBJ1-6; TRBD1 is a possible D gene (5 bases). Germline V gives CDR1 MNHEY, CDR2 SVGAGI. The ends were cut back, 0 bases at V and 4 bases at J, with 10 bases in the middle. CDR3 length equals 16 residues. CDR3 DNA: TGTGCCAGCAGTTACTCGGGCAGGGCATATAATTCACCCCTCCACTTT. Translation: CASSYSGRAYNSPLHF.

The V call is TRBV30, the J call TRBJ1-5; no definite D call. CDR1 and CDR2 (germline): GTSNPN, SVGIG (reference sequence). CDR3 size: 14 residues. V lost 5 bases, J lost 3 bases, and 14 bases lay in between. The CDR3 loop is CAWEDGGFNQPQHF. CDR3 nucleotide sequence: TGTGCCTGGGAGGACGGAGGTTTCAATCAGCCCCAGCATTTT. Supplemented by reference TRBV30 and TRBJ1-5, the full variable domain reads SQTIHQWPATLVQPVGSPLSLECTVEGTSNPNLYWYRQAAGRGLQLLFYSVGIGQISSEVPQNLSASRPQDRQFILSSKKLLLSDSGFYLCAWEDGGFNQPQHFGDGTRLSIL.

This chain joins TRBV6-5 and TRBJ2-7, with D perhaps being TRBD1 or TRBD2 (5 bases each). Per the germline V gene, CDR1 is MNHEY and CDR2 is SVGAGI. V lost 6 bases, J lost 1 base, and 13 bases lay in between. The CDR3 loop spans 14 amino acids. Written as DNA, the CDR3 is TGTGCCAGCAGCGCCACAGGACTGTCCTACGAGCAGTACTTC. Its translation is CASSATGLSYEQYF.